Listed below are T cell receptor beta chains from one sample, sequenced in a study of blood T cell repertoires in COVID-19. Sequencing was performed with immunoSEQ multiplex PCR; in TCRdb, only in-frame clones are kept and a portion is missing. The sample has tens of thousands of clones, under 90% seen once. Specimen: peripheral blood. Receptor source: a human donor in a cohort sampled during active COVID-19. The CDR3 runs from the conserved cysteine through the conserved F or W. Each record gives: clone size, D gene, V gene, J gene, CDR3 DNA, CDR3 protein. The D gene is left open where the match is weak. Some rows mark clone size as missing; the rest say once, few, many or name a class of expanded clone.

abundance: once; d_gene: -; v_gene: TRBV28; j_gene: TRBJ1-5; CDR3nt: TGTGCCAGCAGCCTAGGGGGGGGAAATCAGCCCCAGCATTTT; CDR3aa: CASSLGGGNQPQHF
abundance: -; d_gene: -; v_gene: TRBV21-1; j_gene: TRBJ2-7; CDR3nt: TGTGCCAGCAGCAAAGCGCTTTGCGGGGCAGCGAAAGCCTACGAGCAGTACTTC; CDR3aa: CASSKALCGAAKAYEQYF
abundance: -; d_gene: TRBD1; v_gene: TRBV27; j_gene: TRBJ1-2; CDR3nt: TGTGCCAGCAGTTTCATGGGACAGCATGGCTACACCTTC; CDR3aa: CASSFMGQHGYTF
abundance: -; d_gene: -; v_gene: TRBV5-8; j_gene: TRBJ1-2; CDR3nt: TGTGCCAGCAGCTACCAGGTGGTTGGCTACACCTTC; CDR3aa: CASSYQVVGYTF
abundance: -; d_gene: -; v_gene: TRBV28; j_gene: TRBJ2-7; CDR3nt: TGTGCCAGCAGTTTAGCGGGTGCAGCTCCCGAGCAGTACTTC; CDR3aa: CASSLAGAAPEQYF
abundance: -; d_gene: -; v_gene: TRBV2; j_gene: TRBJ1-4; CDR3nt: TGTGCCAGCAGCCTGACAGACACTCAGGGAAAACTGTTTTTT; CDR3aa: CASSLTDTQGKLFF
abundance: -; d_gene: TRBD1; v_gene: TRBV5-4; j_gene: TRBJ2-7; CDR3nt: TGTGCCAGCAGCCCGGGACAGCCTCTCTCCTACGAGCAGTACTTC; CDR3aa: CASSPGQPLSYEQYF
abundance: -; d_gene: TRBD2; v_gene: TRBV7-3; j_gene: TRBJ2-3; CDR3nt: TGTGCCAGCAGCCAGGGGCTAGCGGGGACAGATACGCAGTATTTT; CDR3aa: CASSQGLAGTDTQYF
abundance: -; d_gene: -; v_gene: TRBV27; j_gene: TRBJ1-5; CDR3nt: TGTGCCAGCAGTTTAAACTCAGGGGAGGGTCAGCCCCAGCATTTT; CDR3aa: CASSLNSGEGQPQHF
abundance: -; d_gene: -; v_gene: TRBV5-1; j_gene: TRBJ1-2; CDR3nt: TGCGCCAGCAGCTGGCGTACAGGGAATGGCTACACCTTC; CDR3aa: CASSWRTGNGYTF
abundance: -; d_gene: -; v_gene: TRBV6-6; j_gene: TRBJ1-2; CDR3nt: TGTGCCAGCAGTTATGTGGGGGCTGGTGGCTACACCTTC; CDR3aa: CASSYVGAGGYTF
abundance: -; d_gene: TRBD2; v_gene: TRBV7-2; j_gene: TRBJ2-3; CDR3nt: TGTGCCAGCAGGGTATTAGGACTAGCGGGAAAGGGCGGGACAGATACGCAGTATTTT; CDR3aa: CASRVLGLAGKGGTDTQYF
abundance: -; d_gene: TRBD2; v_gene: TRBV9; j_gene: TRBJ2-2; CDR3nt: TGTGCCAGCAGCCTTAGCGGGGTCGGGACCGGGGAGCTGTTTTTT; CDR3aa: CASSLSGVGTGELFF
abundance: -; d_gene: -; v_gene: TRBV5-1; j_gene: TRBJ2-2; CDR3nt: TGCGCCAGCAGCTTGGCCCGGGGCACCGGGGAGCTGTTTTTT; CDR3aa: CASSLARGTGELFF
abundance: -; d_gene: TRBD1; v_gene: TRBV6-5; j_gene: TRBJ1-1; CDR3nt: TGTGCCAGCACGGACAGGGTCACTGAAGCTTTCTTT; CDR3aa: CASTDRVTEAFF
abundance: -; d_gene: TRBD2; v_gene: TRBV7-9; j_gene: TRBJ2-1; CDR3nt: TGTGCCAGCAGTTTATCTAGCGGGAGGGATGAGCAGTTCTTC; CDR3aa: CASSLSSGRDEQFF
abundance: -; d_gene: TRBD1; v_gene: TRBV19; j_gene: TRBJ1-1; CDR3nt: TGTGCCAGTAGTAAACCCCTGGGACAGGGGACGTCAAACACTGAAGCTTTCTTT; CDR3aa: CASSKPLGQGTSNTEAFF
abundance: few; d_gene: -; v_gene: TRBV19; j_gene: TRBJ1-6; CDR3nt: TGTGCCAGTAGGCAGGGTCCGATGGCTTCACCCCTCCACTTT; CDR3aa: CASRQGPMASPLHF
abundance: few; d_gene: TRBD1; v_gene: TRBV4-2; j_gene: TRBJ2-5; CDR3nt: TGTGCCAGCAGCCAAGATTACGTAGGGGGCTGGGAGACCCAGTACTTC; CDR3aa: CASSQDYVGGWETQYF
abundance: -; d_gene: TRBD2; v_gene: TRBV7-2; j_gene: TRBJ2-1; CDR3nt: TGTGCCAGCAGCTTATTTGCGGGACTAACCAATGAGCAGTTCTTC; CDR3aa: CASSLFAGLTNEQFF
abundance: -; d_gene: -; v_gene: TRBV6-7; j_gene: TRBJ1-1; CDR3nt: TGTGCCAGCAGTTACTCCGGGGAGTTCGGCACTGAAGCTTTCTTT; CDR3aa: CASSYSGEFGTEAFF
abundance: -; d_gene: -; v_gene: TRBV18; j_gene: TRBJ2-1; CDR3nt: TGTGCCAGCTCACCATTGGAGGGCTCCTACAATGAGCAGTTCTTC; CDR3aa: CASSPLEGSYNEQFF
abundance: -; d_gene: -; v_gene: TRBV7-6; j_gene: TRBJ2-3; CDR3nt: TGTGCCAGCAGCCCTGCCCCGGTACTGAGTACAGATACGCAGTATTTT; CDR3aa: CASSPAPVLSTDTQYF
abundance: -; d_gene: TRBD2; v_gene: TRBV4-1; j_gene: TRBJ2-7; CDR3nt: TGCGCCAGCAGCCTTCGGACTAGCGGATCCTACGAGCAGTACTTC; CDR3aa: CASSLRTSGSYEQYF
abundance: -; d_gene: -; v_gene: TRBV5-1; j_gene: TRBJ1-6; CDR3nt: TGCGCCAGCAGCTTGACGGCAGGGGTTCCGCGTTCACCCCTCCACTTT; CDR3aa: CASSLTAGVPRSPLHF
abundance: once; d_gene: -; v_gene: TRBV5-1; j_gene: TRBJ2-5; CDR3nt: TGCGCCAGCAGCGCGGACCAGGAGGCCCAGTACTTC; CDR3aa: CASSADQEAQYF
abundance: -; d_gene: TRBD1; v_gene: TRBV12-3/TRBV12-4; j_gene: TRBJ2-7; CDR3nt: TGTGCCAGCAGGGAACAGGGGTTTGGGGAGCAGTACTTC; CDR3aa: CASREQGFGEQYF
abundance: -; d_gene: TRBD2; v_gene: TRBV5-1; j_gene: TRBJ2-7; CDR3nt: TGCGCCAGCAGCTTGGCCGGGGGGAGTTCCTACGAGCAGTACTTC; CDR3aa: CASSLAGGSSYEQYF
abundance: -; d_gene: -; v_gene: TRBV5-4; j_gene: TRBJ2-3; CDR3nt: TGTGCCAGCAGCTTGCCAGGGTCAAGTCCACGCACAGATACGCAGTATTTT; CDR3aa: CASSLPGSSPRTDTQYF
abundance: -; d_gene: TRBD2; v_gene: TRBV5-1; j_gene: TRBJ2-7; CDR3nt: TGCGCCAGCAGTTCCGGACCTGTAGCGGGAACCTACGAGCAGTACTTC; CDR3aa: CASSSGPVAGTYEQYF
abundance: -; d_gene: -; v_gene: TRBV7-9; j_gene: TRBJ1-5; CDR3nt: TGTGCCAGCAGCTTAGTAGGGGATAGCAATCAGCCCCAGCATTTT; CDR3aa: CASSLVGDSNQPQHF
abundance: -; d_gene: TRBD1; v_gene: TRBV9; j_gene: TRBJ2-7; CDR3nt: TGTGCCAGCAGCCCACAATTTCAGGGGGTGGACAACGAGCAGTACTTC; CDR3aa: CASSPQFQGVDNEQYF
abundance: -; d_gene: -; v_gene: TRBV4-1; j_gene: TRBJ1-3; CDR3nt: TGCGCCAGCAGCCAAGAACCGACAGTTTTCTCTGGAAACACCATATATTTT; CDR3aa: CASSQEPTVFSGNTIYF
abundance: -; d_gene: TRBD1; v_gene: TRBV7-2; j_gene: TRBJ1-5; CDR3nt: TGTGCCAGCAGCGCACAGGGGGATCAGCCCCAGCATTTT; CDR3aa: CASSAQGDQPQHF
abundance: -; d_gene: -; v_gene: TRBV2; j_gene: TRBJ2-7; CDR3nt: TGTGCCAGCAGTGAACAGGGGGGTACCTACGAGCAGTACTTC; CDR3aa: CASSEQGGTYEQYF
abundance: -; d_gene: TRBD2; v_gene: TRBV4-1; j_gene: TRBJ2-2; CDR3nt: TGCGCCAGCAGCTCGCCCCACGGGAGGGGAGGCACCGGGGAGCTGTTTTTT; CDR3aa: CASSSPHGRGGTGELFF
abundance: -; d_gene: TRBD2; v_gene: TRBV30; j_gene: TRBJ2-1; CDR3nt: TGTGCCTGGAGCAAGCGGGGGGAGCAGTTCTTC; CDR3aa: CAWSKRGEQFF